This T cell receptor beta chain was profiled in a study of sequential checkpoint blockade in melanoma. Study summary: Randomization was 1:1 between first-line nivolumab→ipilimumab and ipilimumab→nivolumab. Both treatment sequences were followed by maintenance nivolumab.

Concerning this clone: Its specificity is unknown.

Study-level findings and limits: For nivolumab-first patients, baseline tumor clonality was associated with response.

Data came from immunoSEQ multiplex PCR; TCRdb stores just in-frame clones and leaves some out. The data show some 18,000 clones, around 24% seen once. Germline V gene sequence: CDR1 MNHGY, CDR2 SAAAGT. V trimming: 4 bases; J trimming: 8 bases; junction bases outside the gene matches: 19. The CDR3 consists of 18 residues. Treatment specified: randomized to nivolumab then ipilimumab (arm A) or the reverse (arm B). The sequence derives from a human donor with melanoma. Material: tumor tissue (inferred from file names), obtained from a patient given nivolumab and ipilimumab in sequence. J is TRBJ2-3 and V is TRBV6-8; 9 bases are a match to TRBD1. The CDR3 nucleotides are TGTGCCAGCAGTTCACATTCCGGGACAGGGTTGGGCATAGGTACGCAGTATTTT. This sequence encodes CASSSHSGTGLGIGTQYF.